What follows is one TCR beta chain and its context. The record originates from a study of blood T cell repertoires in COVID-19. TCRdb's copy holds only in-frame clones and misses some; the assay was immunoSEQ multiplex PCR. The table lists approximately 23,000 clones, roughly 87% of them singletons. The CDR3 covers 17 residues. The V and J ends lost 4 bases and 2 bases, in that order; junction bases with no gene match: 11. Per germline, CDR1 SGHKS and CDR2 YYEKEE (reference sequence). Sample: peripheral blood. The V and J genes are TRBV5-5 and TRBJ2-5, with TRBD2 identical over 10 bases. The sequence derives from a man between 65 and 85 years old with acute or convalescent COVID-19. The CDR3 spells CASSHSSGGHIQETQYF. The CDR3 DNA is TGTGCCAGCAGCCACAGTAGCGGGGGGCATATACAAGAGACCCAGTACTTC. The full variable domain, its missing parts supplied by reference TRBV5-5 and TRBJ2-5, is DAGVTQSPTHLIKTRGQQVTLRCSPISGHKSVSWYQQVLGQGPQFIFQYYEKEERGRGNFPDRFSARQFPNYSSELNVNALLLGDSALYLCASSHSSGGHIQETQYFGPGTRLLVL.